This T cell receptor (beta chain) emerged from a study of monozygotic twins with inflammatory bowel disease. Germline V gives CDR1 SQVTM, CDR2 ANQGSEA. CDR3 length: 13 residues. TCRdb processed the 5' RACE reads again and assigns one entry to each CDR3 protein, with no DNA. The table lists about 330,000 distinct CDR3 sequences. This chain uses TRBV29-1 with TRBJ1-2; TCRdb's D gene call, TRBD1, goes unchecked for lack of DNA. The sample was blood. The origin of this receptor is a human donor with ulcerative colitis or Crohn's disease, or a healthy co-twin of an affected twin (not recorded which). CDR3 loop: CSVDCRDTFFYTF. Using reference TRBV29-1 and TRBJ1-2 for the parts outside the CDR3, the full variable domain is SAVISQKPSRDICQRGTSLTIQCQVDSQVTMMFWYRQQPGQSLTLIATANQGSEATYESGFVIDKFPISRPNLTFSTLTVSNMSPEDSSIYLCSVDCRDTFFYTFGSGTRLTVV.